This TCR beta chain derives from a study of yellow fever vaccine responses in identical twins. Study results and limitations: Twin vaccine T cell responses reportedly seemed partly convergent, partly personalized.

Trimming took 4 bases from V and 0 from J, leaving 5 bases between them. This CDR3 is built from 12 residues. The germline V gene has CDR1 SGHRS and CDR2 YFSETQ. Comments on this clonotype: Its antigen is unknown.

MiXCR, applied by TCRdb to the RT-PCR reads, yields one record per CDR3 protein. The profile covers some 2,200 distinct CDR3 sequences, with roughly 82% appearing a single time and about 6% taken by the ten largest. Sequenced material: T cells from blood (PBMCs), unsorted or a sorted subset (not recorded which), taken before or after yellow fever vaccination (not recorded which). This sequence originates from a woman in her late teens or twenties who received the yellow fever vaccine. The chain recombines TRBV5-1 with TRBJ2-7; D is ambiguous. The CDR3 sequence is CASSLPSYEQYF. The CDR3 DNA reads as TGCGCCAGCAGCCTTCCCTCCTACGAGCAGTACTTC.